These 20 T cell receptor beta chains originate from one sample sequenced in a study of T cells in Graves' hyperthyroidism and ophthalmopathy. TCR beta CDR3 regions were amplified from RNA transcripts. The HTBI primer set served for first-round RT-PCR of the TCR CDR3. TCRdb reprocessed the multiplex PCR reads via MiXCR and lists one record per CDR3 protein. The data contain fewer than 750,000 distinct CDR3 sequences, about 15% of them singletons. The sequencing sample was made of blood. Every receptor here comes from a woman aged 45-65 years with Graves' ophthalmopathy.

CDR3 sequence: CASSLEGGPGNEQFF. CDR3 bases: TGTGCCAGCAGCTTAGAGGGAGGGCCAGGGAATGAGCAGTTCTTC. The V and J genes are TRBV7-8 and TRBJ2-1; 7 bases are shared with TRBD2. J gave up 7 bases and V 1 base, and 7 bases lay outside the gene matches. CDR3 length equals 15 residues. Germline CDR1 SGHVS, CDR2 FQNEAQ.

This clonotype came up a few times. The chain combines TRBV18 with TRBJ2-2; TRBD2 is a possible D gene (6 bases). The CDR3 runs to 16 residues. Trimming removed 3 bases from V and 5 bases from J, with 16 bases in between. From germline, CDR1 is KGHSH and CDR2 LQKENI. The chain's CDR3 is CASSPPIGTPTGELFF. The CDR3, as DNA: TGTGCCAGCTCACCCCCGATCGGGACTCCTACCGGGGAGCTGTTTTTT.

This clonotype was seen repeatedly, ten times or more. The CDR3 sequence is CASSILTGETTEAFF. CDR3 DNA: TGCGCCAGCAGCATACTGACAGGGGAGACGACTGAAGCTTTCTTT. V is TRBV5-1 and J is TRBJ1-1, with 8 nucleotides matching TRBD1. This CDR3 is built from 15 residues. Germline CDR1 SGHRS, CDR2 YFSETQ. V was clipped by 4 bases and J by 5 bases; unmatched bases: 10.

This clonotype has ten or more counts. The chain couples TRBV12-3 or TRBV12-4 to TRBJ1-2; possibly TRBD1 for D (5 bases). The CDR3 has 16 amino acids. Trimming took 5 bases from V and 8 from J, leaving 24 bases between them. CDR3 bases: TGTGCCAGCAGTGCACCCAGATACCGGGACTATGAGGGCTACACCTTC. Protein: CASSAPRYRDYEGYTF.

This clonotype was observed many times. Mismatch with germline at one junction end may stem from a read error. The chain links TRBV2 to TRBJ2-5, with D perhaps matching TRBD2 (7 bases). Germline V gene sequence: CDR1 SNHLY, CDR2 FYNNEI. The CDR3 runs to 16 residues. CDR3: CASSEHPTRGGESQYF. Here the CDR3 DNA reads TGTGCCAGCAGTGAACACCCGACGAGGGGGGGAGAGTCCCAGTACTTC.

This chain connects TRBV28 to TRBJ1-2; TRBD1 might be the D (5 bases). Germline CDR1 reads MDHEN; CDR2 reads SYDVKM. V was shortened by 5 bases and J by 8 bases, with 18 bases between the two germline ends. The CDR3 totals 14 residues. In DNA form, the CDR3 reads TGTGCCAGCAGTCTAACGTCCAGGGTGGGAGGCTACACCTTC. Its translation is CASSLTSRVGGYTF.

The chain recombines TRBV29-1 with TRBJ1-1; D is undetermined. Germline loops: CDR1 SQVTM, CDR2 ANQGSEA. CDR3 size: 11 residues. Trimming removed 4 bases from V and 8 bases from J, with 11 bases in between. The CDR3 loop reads CSVVMSAEAFF. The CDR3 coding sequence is TGCAGCGTTGTTATGTCCGCGGAAGCTTTCTTT.

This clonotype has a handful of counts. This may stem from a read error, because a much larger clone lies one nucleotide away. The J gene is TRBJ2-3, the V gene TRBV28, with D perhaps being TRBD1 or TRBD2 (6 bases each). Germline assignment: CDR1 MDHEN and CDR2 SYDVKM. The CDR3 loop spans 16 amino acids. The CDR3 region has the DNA TGTGCCAGCAGTCATAAACAGGGTTGGGGGGCAGATACGCGGTATTTT. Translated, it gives CASSHKQGWGADTRYF.

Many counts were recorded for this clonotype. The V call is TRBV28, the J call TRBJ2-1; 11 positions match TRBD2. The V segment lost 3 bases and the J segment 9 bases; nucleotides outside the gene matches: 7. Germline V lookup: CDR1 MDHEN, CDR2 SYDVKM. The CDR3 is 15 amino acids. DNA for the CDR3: TGTGCCAGCAGTTTCATAGCGGGAGGGTACTTTGAGCAGTTCTTC. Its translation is CASSFIAGGYFEQFF. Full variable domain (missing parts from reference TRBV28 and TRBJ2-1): DVKVTQSSRYLVKRTGEKVFLECVQDMDHENMFWYRQDPGLGLRLIYFSYDVKMKEKGDIPEGYSVSREKKERFSLILESASTNQTSMYLCASSFIAGGYFEQFFGPGTRLTVL.

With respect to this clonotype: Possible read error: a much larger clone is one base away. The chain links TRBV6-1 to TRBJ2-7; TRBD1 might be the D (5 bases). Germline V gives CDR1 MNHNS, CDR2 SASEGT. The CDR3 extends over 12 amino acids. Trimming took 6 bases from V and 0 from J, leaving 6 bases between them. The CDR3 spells CASRTVSYEQYF. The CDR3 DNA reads TGTGCCAGCAGGACAGTCTCCTACGAGCAGTACTTC.

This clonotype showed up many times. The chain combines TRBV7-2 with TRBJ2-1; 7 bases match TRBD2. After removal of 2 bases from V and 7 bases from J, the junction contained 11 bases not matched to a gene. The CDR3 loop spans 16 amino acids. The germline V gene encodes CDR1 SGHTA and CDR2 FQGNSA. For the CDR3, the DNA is TGTGCCAGCAGCTTAAGCGGGAATTTAGAGTGGAATGAGCAGTTCTTC. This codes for CASSLSGNLEWNEQFF.

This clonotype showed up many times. CDR3: CASSDPGQMRGVQYF. In DNA, the CDR3 is TGTGCCAGCAGCGATCCGGGACAGATGAGGGGTGTGCAGTACTTC. The chain carries TRBV28 and TRBJ2-7; 7 bases line up with TRBD1. Unmatched junction bases numbered 17, after V lost 6 bases and J lost 9 bases. CDR3 length: 15 amino acids. Germline-derived CDR1 and CDR2 are MDHEN and SYDVKM. The variable domain in full, with the rest retrieved from reference TRBV28 and TRBJ2-7, is DVKVTQSSRYLVKRTGEKVFLECVQDMDHENMFWYRQDPGLGLRLIYFSYDVKMKEKGDIPEGYSVSREKKERFSLILESASTNQTSMYLCASSDPGQMRGVQYFGPGTRLTVT.

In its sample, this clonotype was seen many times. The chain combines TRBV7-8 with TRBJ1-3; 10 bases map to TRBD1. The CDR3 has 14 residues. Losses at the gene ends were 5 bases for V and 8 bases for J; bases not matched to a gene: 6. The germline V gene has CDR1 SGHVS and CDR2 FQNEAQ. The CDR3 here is CASSIDRGQDTIYF. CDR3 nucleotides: TGTGCCAGCAGCATAGACAGGGGGCAGGACACCATATATTTT. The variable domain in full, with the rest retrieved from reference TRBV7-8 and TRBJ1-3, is GAGVSQSPRYKVAKRGQDVALRCDPISGHVSLFWYQQALGQGPEFLTYFQNEAQLDKSGLPSDRFFAERPEGSVSTLKIQRTQQEDSAVYLCASSIDRGQDTIYFGEGSWLTVV.

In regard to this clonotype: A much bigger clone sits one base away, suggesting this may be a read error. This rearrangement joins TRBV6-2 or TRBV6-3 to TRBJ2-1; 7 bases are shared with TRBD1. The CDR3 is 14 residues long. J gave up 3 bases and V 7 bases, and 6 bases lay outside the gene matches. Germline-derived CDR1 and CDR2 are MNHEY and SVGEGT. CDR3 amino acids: CASIPDRHYNEQFF. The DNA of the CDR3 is TGTGCCAGCATCCCGGACAGGCACTACAATGAGCAGTTCTTC.

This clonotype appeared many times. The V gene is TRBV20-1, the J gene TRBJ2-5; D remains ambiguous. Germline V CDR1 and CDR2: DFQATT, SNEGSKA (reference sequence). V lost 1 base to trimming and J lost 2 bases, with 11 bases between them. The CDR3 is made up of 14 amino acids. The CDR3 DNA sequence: TGCAGTGCTAGAGCATGGGGAACTCAAGAGACCCAGTACTTC. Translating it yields CSARAWGTQETQYF.

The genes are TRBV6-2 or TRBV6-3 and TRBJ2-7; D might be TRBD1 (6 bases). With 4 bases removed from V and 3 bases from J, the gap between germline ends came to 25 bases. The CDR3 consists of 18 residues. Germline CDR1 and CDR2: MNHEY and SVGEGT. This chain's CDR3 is CASSSAGSSLGGYYEQYF. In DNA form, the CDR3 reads TGTGCCAGCAGTTCGGCAGGATCCTCCCTTGGGGGCTACTACGAGCAGTACTTC.

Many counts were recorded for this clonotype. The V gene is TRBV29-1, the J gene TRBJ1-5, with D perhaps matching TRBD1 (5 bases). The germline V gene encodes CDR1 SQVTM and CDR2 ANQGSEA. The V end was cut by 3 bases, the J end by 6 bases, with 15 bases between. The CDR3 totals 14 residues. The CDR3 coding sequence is TGCAGCGTTGAGGGGATAGGGGTGGGTCAGCCCCAGCATTTT. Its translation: CSVEGIGVGQPQHF.

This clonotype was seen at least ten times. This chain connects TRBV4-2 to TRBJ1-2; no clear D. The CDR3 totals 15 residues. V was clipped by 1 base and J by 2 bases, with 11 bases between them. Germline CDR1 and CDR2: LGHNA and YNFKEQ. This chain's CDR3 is CASSQGPAANYGYTF. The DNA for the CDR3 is TGTGCCAGCAGCCAAGGACCGGCAGCAAACTATGGCTACACCTTC.

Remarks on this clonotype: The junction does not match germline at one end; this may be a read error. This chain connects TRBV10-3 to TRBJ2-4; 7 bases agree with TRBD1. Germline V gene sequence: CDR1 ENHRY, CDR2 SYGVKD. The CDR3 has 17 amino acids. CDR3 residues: CAISAGQVWLAKNIQCF. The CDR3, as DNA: TGTGCCATCAGCGCAGGACAGGTCTGGTTGGCCAAAAACATTCAGTGCTTC.

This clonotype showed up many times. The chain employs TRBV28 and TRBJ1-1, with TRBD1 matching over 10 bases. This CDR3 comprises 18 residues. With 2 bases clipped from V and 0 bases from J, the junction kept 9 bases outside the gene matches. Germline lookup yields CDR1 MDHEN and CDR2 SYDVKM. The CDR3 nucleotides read TGTGCCAGCAGTTTAGAAGTACCGGGACAGGGGTTGAACACTGAAGCTTTCTTT. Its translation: CASSLEVPGQGLNTEAFF.